The T cell receptor beta chain described here comes from a study of T-cell memory formation after mild COVID-19. At the level of the study: TCR clusters were largely donor specific. General study findings and limits: The study found contracting CD4+ clones mainly in CM and EM and contracting CD8+ clones in EMRA.

A remark on this clonotype: The antigen is not known.

Germline CDR1 reads MNHEY; CDR2 reads SVGAGI. CDR3 length: 15 amino acids. The ends lost 6 bases at V and 4 bases at J; junction bases unmatched: 7. MiXCR, run by TCRdb on the 5' RACE reads, gives a single entry per CDR3 protein. The data hold 300,000 to 400,000 distinct CDR3 sequences, with more than 15% observed a single time. The TCR originated in a man aged 18 to 30 who had mild COVID-19 (a few samples of this study predate the infection). Cell type and time point are not known. The chain uses TRBV6-5 and TRBJ2-2, with TRBD2 matching 8 bases. The sequenced sample consisted of PBMCs or a T cell subset sorted from them (not recorded which). CDR3 sequence reads: CASRSGGASTGELFF. The CDR3 DNA follows: TGTGCCAGCAGGTCCGGGGGGGCGAGCACCGGGGAGCTGTTTTTT.